The 14 T cell receptor beta chains below were found in one sample sequenced in a study of control samples from healthy donors and cancer patients. Generated by immunoSEQ multiplex PCR, the TCRdb table keeps only in-frame clones and is missing some. The data contain roughly 180,000 clones, 75% to 95% of them seen just once; the ten biggest clones take up 2%. The sequenced material came from blood. All receptors come from a middle-aged woman in good health.

The rearrangement uses TRBV20-1 and TRBJ1-1; TRBD1 is a possible D gene (5 bases). V shed 3 bases and J shed 4 bases, with 12 bases lying between them. Germline assignment: CDR1 DFQATT and CDR2 SNEGSKA (reference sequence). The CDR3 has 13 amino acids. In DNA form, the CDR3 reads TGCAGTGCTAGTCCCGCAGGGCGCACTGAAGCTTTCTTT. Translation: CSASPAGRTEAFF.

The chain couples TRBV29-1 to TRBJ2-7; 9 bases align to TRBD2. Trimming took 3 bases from V and 5 from J; bases not matched to a gene: 5. Germline loops: CDR1 SQVTM, CDR2 ANQGSEA. The length of the CDR3 is 13 residues. CDR3 region: CSVERGGSDEQYF. The CDR3 DNA follows: TGCAGCGTTGAGCGGGGGGGCTCAGACGAGCAGTACTTC.

The J gene is TRBJ1-1, the V gene TRBV15, with D unclear. The V and J ends lost 3 bases and 1 base respectively, with 6 bases between them. Germline V gene data show CDR1 as LNHNV and CDR2 as YYDKDF (reference sequence). The CDR3 totals 13 residues. The CDR3 DNA reads as TGTGCCACCAGCAGTGCGAGGAACACTGAAGCTTTCTTT. Amino acid sequence: CATSSARNTEAFF.

This chain joins TRBV19 and TRBJ1-3; 9 positions agree with TRBD1. There are 15 residues in the CDR3. Germline V gene lookup returns CDR1 LNHDA and CDR2 SQIVND (reference sequence). V was pared by 5 bases and J by 4 bases, with 6 bases of the junction left unmatched. CDR3 sequence: CASSAGTGPGNTIYF. CDR3 coding DNA: TGTGCCAGTAGTGCCGGGACAGGGCCCGGAAACACCATATATTTT. Full variable domain (missing parts from reference TRBV19 and TRBJ1-3): DGGITQSPKYLFRKEGQNVTLSCEQNLNHDAMYWYRQDPGQGLRLIYYSQIVNDFQKGDIAEGYSVSREKKESFPLTVTSAQKNPTAFYLCASSAGTGPGNTIYFGEGSWLTVV.

The chain joins TRBV4-2 to TRBJ2-5; D remains unclear. The CDR3 sequence is 12 residues long. From germline, CDR1 is LGHNA and CDR2 YNFKEQ. V lost 0 bases and J 5 bases, leaving 4 bases between the germline ends. The CDR3, as DNA: TGTGCCAGCAGCCAAGATTCGGAGACCCAGTACTTC. Amino acids: CASSQDSETQYF.

This clone has just one count. This chain uses TRBV2 with TRBJ1-3, with D hard to call. Trimming cost V 4 bases and J 0 bases, with 19 bases left between them. The germline CDR1 and CDR2 sequences are SNHLY and FYNNEI. The CDR3 runs 18 residues. CDR3 bases: TGTGCCAGCAGTGGTCGGGTAAGGGTCGGAAACTCTGGAAACACCATATATTTT. Encoded protein: CASSGRVRVGNSGNTIYF. The full variable domain, completed using reference TRBV2 and TRBJ1-3, is EPEVTQTPSHQVTQMGQEVILRCVPISNHLYFYWYRQILGQKVEFLVSFYNNEISEKSEIFDDQFSVERPDGSNFTLKIRSTKLEDSAMYFCASSGRVRVGNSGNTIYFGEGSWLTVV.

This CDR3 reads CASSSQGETQYF. The CDR3 DNA sequence: TGTGCCAGCTCCTCACAGGGGGAGACCCAGTACTTC. The chain carries TRBV18 and TRBJ2-5; TRBD1 matches at 7 bases. The length of the CDR3 is 12 residues. Germline V gene lookup returns CDR1 KGHSH and CDR2 LQKENI. V dropped 6 bases and J dropped 5; count of bases not matched to a gene: 3.

The chain uses TRBV2 and TRBJ2-7; D remains unclear. CDR1 is SNHLY and CDR2 is FYNNEI in the germline V gene. V was pared by 7 bases and J by 3 bases, with 10 bases between. The CDR3 sequence is 12 residues long. CDR3 protein: CASKHEDYEQYF. The CDR3 DNA reads as TGTGCCAGCAAGCACGAAGACTACGAGCAGTACTTC.

This clone was recorded many times. This sequence joins TRBV5-6 and TRBJ2-7; TRBD2 matches at 7 bases. Germline V gene lookup returns CDR1 SGHDT and CDR2 YYEEEE. The trim removed 3 bases at V and 2 bases at J, leaving 8 bases unmatched. The CDR3 is 15 residues long. DNA for the CDR3: TGTGCCAGCAGCTGGAAACTGGGAGGGACCTACGAGCAGTACTTC. The encoded protein is CASSWKLGGTYEQYF.

V is TRBV6-6 and J is TRBJ1-1; unclear D gene. V lost 4 bases and J lost 1, with 10 bases in between. Germline-derived CDR1 and CDR2 are MNHNY and SVGAGI (reference sequence). CDR3 length: 14 residues. In DNA form, the CDR3 reads TGTGCCAGCAGTTCCCCGGAAAGGAACACTGAAGCTTTCTTT. This sequence encodes CASSSPERNTEAFF.

This clone was picked up a small number of times. The chain couples TRBV4-1 to TRBJ1-5; weak D call: TRBD1 (5 bases). Between the trimmed V and J ends, which lost 4 bases and 3 bases, there was a span of 13 bases. CDR3 length: 15 amino acids. The germline V gene encodes CDR1 MGHRA and CDR2 YSYEKL. CDR3 bases: TGCGCCAGCAGCCCCTGGGACGATTTCAATCAGCCCCAGCATTTT. The encoded protein is CASSPWDDFNQPQHF.

The table lists this clone with a count of one. The chain recombines TRBV6-1 with TRBJ1-5; D is perhaps TRBD1 (5 bases). V was cut by 1 base and J by 9 bases, with 10 bases left in between. The germline CDR1 and CDR2 sequences are MNHNS and SASEGT. The CDR3 is made up of 13 amino acids. Here the CDR3 DNA reads TGTGCCAGCAGTGAAGGGGGCCAACTGCCCCAGCATTTT. This gives the protein CASSEGGQLPQHF.

This clone was counted between two and nine times. J is TRBJ2-7 and V is TRBV5-4, with D possibly being TRBD2 (5 bases). The germline V and J ends were trimmed by 0 bases and 3 bases, with 13 bases remaining between them. The CDR3 length is 15 residues. In germline, CDR1 is SGHNT, CDR2 YYREEE (reference sequence). CDR3 sequence reads: CASSLGSRTDYEQYF. The CDR3 nucleotides read TGTGCCAGCAGCTTGGGTTCACGGACTGACTACGAGCAGTACTTC.

This sequence joins TRBV7-9 and TRBJ2-7, with D perhaps TRBD1 (5 bases). Germline-derived CDR1 and CDR2 are SEHNR and FQNEAQ (reference sequence). The CDR3 spans 14 residues. V was trimmed by 3 bases and J by 4 bases, leaving 13 bases between them. DNA of the CDR3: TGTGCCAGCAGCTTTGATCTTGGGGCTTACGAGCAGTACTTC. Translation: CASSFDLGAYEQYF.